A single sample gave rise to the 2 T cell receptor beta chains below, sequenced in a study of CD8 T cells in Susac syndrome. RNA amounts of about 0.45 to 1 ug underwent reverse transcription with random hexamers. A single record per CDR3 protein comes from TCRdb applying MiXCR to the immunoSEQ multiplex PCR reads. The table has fewer than 350,000 distinct CDR3 sequences, about 92% seen once. Sequenced material: CD4+ T cells from PBMCs. These receptors all come from a human donor with multiple sclerosis.

The V and J genes are TRBV30 and TRBJ2-2; TRBD1 is a possible D gene (6 bases). CDR3 length equals 13 residues. V was pared by 5 bases and J by 8 bases, with 15 bases between. The germline V gene has CDR1 GTSNPN and CDR2 SVGIG (reference sequence). The CDR3 here is CAWEQGTGGELFF. As DNA, the CDR3 is TGTGCCTGGGAACAGGGTACCGGGGGGGAGCTGTTTTTT.

The gene calls are TRBV5-4 and TRBJ2-4; D could derive from TRBD1 or TRBD2 (5 bases each). Germline loops: CDR1 SGHNT, CDR2 YYREEE (reference sequence). V lost 0 bases and J 13 bases, leaving 11 bases between the germline ends. This CDR3 spans 12 amino acids. The CDR3 here is CASSLDLRGQYF. The CDR3 region has the DNA TGTGCCAGCAGCTTGGATTTGAGGGGACAGTACTTC.